The source of this TCR beta chain is a study of Ad26.COV2.S vaccination and SARS-CoV-2 variants (dated by TCRdb to 2020 to 2023). Describing the broader study: Vaccine-arm donors were drawn from COV1001, a multicentre, randomized, double-blind, placebo-controlled phase I-IIa trial of Ad26.COV2.S in healthy adults. TCRbeta repertoire sequencing was used to assess the specificity and breadth of SARS-CoV-2-reactive T cell receptors after Ad26.COV2.S vaccination. Ad26.COV2.S was administered intramuscularly at a dose of 5x10^10 or 1x10^11 viral particles, either as one shot or as two shots given 56 days apart. Investigators did not know the trial group allocation while performing experiments and assessing outcomes. A total of 32 samples were included in the TCR-sequenced set, comprising around 19 Ad26.COV2.S vaccine recipients, 5 placebo recipients and 8 SARS-CoV-2 convalescent individuals. Trial participants were randomized into five groups of five: low-dose or high-dose Ad26.COV2.S given once or twice, or placebo on both occasions.

A word on this clone: There is no known antigen for this receptor. Base qualities are not recorded, but no much larger clone differs from it by a single base.

Read against the paper, the sample's treatment or condition label means: 19 received Ad26.COV2.S at low or high dose, single or two shots; about 5 received placebo; per-sample allocation not given. For vaccine and placebo recipients, the sequenced repertoires came from samples collected on day 63 after the first injection. In Cohort 1b, around 23 adults aged 18-55 years were enrolled at a single site in Boston, USA, between 29 July and 7 August 2020. Ad26.COV2.S was a replication-incompetent adenovirus type 26 vector that expressed a prefusion-stabilized SARS-CoV-2 spike protein derived from the original Wuhan strain. The immunoSEQ Assay was used to sequence TCRbeta CDR3 regions. After extraction, genomic DNA underwent amplification by bias-controlled multiplex PCR, followed by high-throughput sequencing. In the original analysis: Collapsing and filtering of sequences were performed to quantify the absolute abundance of each unique TCRbeta CDR3 region. Usable DNA was measured by amplifying reference genes present in all nucleated cells, and TCRbeta template counts were normalized to that usable DNA to estimate T cell fraction. Repertoire TCRs were annotated as SARS-CoV-2-specific when V gene, CDR3 amino acid sequence and J gene were exactly matched to a known reactive TCR set. The reference SARS-CoV-2 TCR set was derived from MIRA and filtered for enrichment in COVID-19-positive ImmuneCODE repertoires, a step that removed public or cross-reactive TCRs. Using the MIRA antigens, annotated TCRs were further analysed by specific ORF or by position within an ORF. Breadth was defined as the number of annotated unique rearrangements divided by the total number of unique productive rearrangements, and depth was defined as the summed frequency of the annotated unique rearrangements. Two-sided Wilcoxon rank-sum tests were used to compare TCR breadth between groups. TCRdb provides this immuneACCESS table in a form limited to in-frame rearrangements. Some clones are lacking; in checked studies, under half of them reflect an unresolved V gene, and why the rest are absent is not known. V, J and clone size were drawn from that table, and D and trimming were deduced from the DNA. Counted in this sample were some 300,000 clones; roughly 86% of them appeared once. The top ten constitute 1.5% to 2.5% of the sample.

The CDR1 and CDR2 encoded by the germline V gene (reference sequence) are SGHKS and YYEKEE. From the cysteine through the phenylalanine, the CDR3 covers 14 amino acids. Only the CDR3 part of the read is kept: 42 bases, read in frame from the first base. V is clipped by 6 bases and J by 1 base, and the sequence between their germline boundaries is 14 bases long. Paper-wide results and their limitations: Vaccine and placebo recipients had comparable non-spike TCR breadth, which fits with the vaccine containing only spike. According to the authors, total T cell responses may have been underestimated by the TCR breadth and depth analyses. The study lacked the statistical power to compare responses across vaccine doses or regimens. After vaccination, spike-specific CD8+ and CD4+ T cell responses were reported to show substantial breadth. Ad26.COV2.S recipients had higher spike-specific TCR breadth than placebo recipients (P = 0.0014).

The TCR sequence derives from a person aged 18-60 years who received the Ad26.COV2.S COVID-19 vaccine or a placebo. The material was peripheral blood, obtained in a trial of Ad26.COV2.S vaccine versus placebo. This receptor chain uses TRBV5-5 and TRBJ2-7, with no reliable assignment of the D segment. The CDR3 here reads CASTSRTSSYEQYF. At the DNA level, the sequence is TGTGCCAGCACCTCTCGTACGTCGTCCTACGAGCAGTACTTC.